Detailed here is one TCR beta chain. Its antigen is not identified. The CDR3 regions of TCR beta were amplified from RNA transcripts. The HTBI primer set was used in a first-round RT-PCR of the TCR CDR3. TCRdb called the multiplex PCR reads again in MiXCR, with one record for every CDR3 protein. Among around 620,000 distinct CDR3 sequences listed, approximately 15% were seen once. The sample comes from a study of T cells in Graves' hyperthyroidism and ophthalmopathy. Findings and limits, study-wide: Most thyroid clonotypes with frequency above 0.001 were detected in blood.

V lost 2 bases, J lost 4 bases, and 11 bases lay in between. This CDR3 has 14 amino acids. Germline lookup yields CDR1 ENHRY and CDR2 SYGVKD. The clonotype was recovered from a woman younger than 35 with Graves' ophthalmopathy. The V and J genes are TRBV10-3 and TRBJ1-1; D is unclear. The sequenced material came from blood. The CDR3 loop is CAISEASGFTEAFF. Here the CDR3 DNA reads TGTGCCATCAGTGAGGCTAGTGGGTTCACTGAAGCTTTCTTT.